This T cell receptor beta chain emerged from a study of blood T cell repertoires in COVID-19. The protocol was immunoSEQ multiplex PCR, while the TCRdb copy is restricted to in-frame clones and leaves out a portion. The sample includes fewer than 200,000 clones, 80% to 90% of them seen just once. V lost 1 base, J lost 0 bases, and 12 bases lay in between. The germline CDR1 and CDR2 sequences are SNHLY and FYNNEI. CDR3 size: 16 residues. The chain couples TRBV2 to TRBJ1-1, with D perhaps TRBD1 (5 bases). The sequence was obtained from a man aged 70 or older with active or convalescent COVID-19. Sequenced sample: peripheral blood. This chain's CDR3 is CASSEGPRTLNTEAFF. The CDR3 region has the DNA TGTGCCAGCAGTGAAGGGCCGAGGACACTGAACACTGAAGCTTTCTTT.